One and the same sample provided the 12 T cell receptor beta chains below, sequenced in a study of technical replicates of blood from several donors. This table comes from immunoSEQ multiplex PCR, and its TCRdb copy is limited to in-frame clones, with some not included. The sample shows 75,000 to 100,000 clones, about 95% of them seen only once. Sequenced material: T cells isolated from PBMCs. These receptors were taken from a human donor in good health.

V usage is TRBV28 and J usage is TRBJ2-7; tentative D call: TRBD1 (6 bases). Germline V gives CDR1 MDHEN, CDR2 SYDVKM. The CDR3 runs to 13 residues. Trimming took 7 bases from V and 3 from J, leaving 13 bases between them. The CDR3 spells CASKGTKSYEQYF. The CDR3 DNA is TGTGCCAGCAAAGGGACAAAAAGCTACGAGCAGTACTTC.

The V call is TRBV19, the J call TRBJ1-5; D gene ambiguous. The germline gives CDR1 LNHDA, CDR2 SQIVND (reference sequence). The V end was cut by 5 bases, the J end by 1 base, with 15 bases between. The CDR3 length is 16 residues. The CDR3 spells CASSVHLFVSNQPQHF. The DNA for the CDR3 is TGTGCCAGTAGTGTCCACTTATTCGTCAGCAATCAGCCCCAGCATTTT.

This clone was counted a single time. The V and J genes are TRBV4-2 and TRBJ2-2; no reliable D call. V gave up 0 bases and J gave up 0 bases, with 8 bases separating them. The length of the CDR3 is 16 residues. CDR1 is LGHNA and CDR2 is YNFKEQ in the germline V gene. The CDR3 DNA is TGTGCCAGCAGCCAAGAGCGGTTCGCGAACACCGGGGAGCTGTTTTTT. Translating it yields CASSQERFANTGELFF.

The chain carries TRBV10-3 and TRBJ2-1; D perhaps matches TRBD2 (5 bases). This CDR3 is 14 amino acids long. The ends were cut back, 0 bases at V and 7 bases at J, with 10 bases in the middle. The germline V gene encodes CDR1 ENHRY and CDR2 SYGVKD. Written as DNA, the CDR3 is TGTGCCATCAGTGAGTCGCAGGAGGATAATGAGCAGTTCTTC. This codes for CAISESQEDNEQFF.

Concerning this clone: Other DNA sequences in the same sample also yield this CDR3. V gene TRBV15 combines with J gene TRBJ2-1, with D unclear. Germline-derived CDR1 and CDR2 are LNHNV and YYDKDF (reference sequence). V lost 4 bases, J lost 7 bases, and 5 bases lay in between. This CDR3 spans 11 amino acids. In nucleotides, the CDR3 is TGTGCCACCAGCACGTATAATGAGCAGTTCTTC. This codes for CATSTYNEQFF.

Here the CDR3 DNA reads TGCGCCAGCAGCCAAGCTCCGGGACTAGCGTACAATGAGCAGTTCTTC. Protein: CASSQAPGLAYNEQFF. This sequence joins TRBV4-1 and TRBJ2-1; 10 bases are shared with TRBD2. This CDR3 is built from 16 residues. Trimming at V came to 1 base and at J to 4 bases, leaving 4 bases not matched to a gene. CDR1 and CDR2 (germline): MGHRA, YSYEKL.

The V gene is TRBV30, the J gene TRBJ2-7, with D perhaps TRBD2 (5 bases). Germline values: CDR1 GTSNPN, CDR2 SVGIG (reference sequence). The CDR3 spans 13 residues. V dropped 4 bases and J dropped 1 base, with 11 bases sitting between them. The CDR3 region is CAWKGSLSYEQYF. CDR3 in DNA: TGTGCCTGGAAAGGGAGCCTGTCCTACGAGCAGTACTTC.

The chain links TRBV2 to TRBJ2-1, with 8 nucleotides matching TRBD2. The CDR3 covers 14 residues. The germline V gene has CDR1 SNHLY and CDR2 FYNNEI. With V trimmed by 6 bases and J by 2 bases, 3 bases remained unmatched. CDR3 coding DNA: TGTGCCAGCAGGGGACTAGTAGCCTACAATGAGCAGTTCTTC. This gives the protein CASRGLVAYNEQFF.

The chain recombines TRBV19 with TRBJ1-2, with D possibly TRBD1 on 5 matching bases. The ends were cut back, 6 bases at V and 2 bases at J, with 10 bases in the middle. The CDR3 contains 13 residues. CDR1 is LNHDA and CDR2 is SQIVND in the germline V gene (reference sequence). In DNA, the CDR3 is TGTGCCAGTAGGCGGGACTTCAACTATGGCTACACCTTC. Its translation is CASRRDFNYGYTF.

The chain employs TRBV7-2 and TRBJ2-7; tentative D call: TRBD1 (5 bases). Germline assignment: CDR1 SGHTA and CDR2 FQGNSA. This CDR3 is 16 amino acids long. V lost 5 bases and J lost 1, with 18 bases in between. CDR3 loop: CASSDLSNRPSYEQYF. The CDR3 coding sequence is TGTGCCAGCAGCGACCTTAGTAACAGGCCTTCCTACGAGCAGTACTTC.

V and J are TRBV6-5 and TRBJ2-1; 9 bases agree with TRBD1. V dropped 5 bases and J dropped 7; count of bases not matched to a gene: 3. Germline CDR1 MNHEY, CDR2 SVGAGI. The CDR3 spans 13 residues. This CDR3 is CASSMGQGNEQFF. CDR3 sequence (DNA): TGTGCCAGCAGTATGGGACAGGGAAATGAGCAGTTCTTC.

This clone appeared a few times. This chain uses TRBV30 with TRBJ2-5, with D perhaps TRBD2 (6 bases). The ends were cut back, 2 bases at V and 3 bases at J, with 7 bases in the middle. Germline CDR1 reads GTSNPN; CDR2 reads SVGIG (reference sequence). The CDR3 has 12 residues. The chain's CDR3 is CAWSTGEETQYF. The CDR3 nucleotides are TGTGCCTGGAGTACGGGAGAAGAGACCCAGTACTTC.